Following are 2 T cell receptor beta chains from one sample sequenced in a study of cytomegalovirus exposure and HLA in healthy donors. PCR amplification relied on 60 Vbeta primers (plus 13 Jbeta primers). TCRdb's table, derived via immunoSEQ multiplex PCR, lists solely in-frame clones and lacks some. The sample holds around 140,000 clones, about 79% seen once. Sequencing used PBMCs. These receptors all come from a female donor in good health and CMV-seropositive.

This chain connects TRBV11-2 to TRBJ2-3; 10 positions agree with TRBD2. CDR1 SGHAT and CDR2 FQNNGV come from the germline V gene. This CDR3 has 16 amino acids. J lost 4 bases, V lost 2 bases, and 6 bases had no gene match. The CDR3 protein is CASSLSSGSLSDTQYF. CDR3 bases: TGTGCCAGCAGCTTATCTAGCGGGAGTTTATCAGATACGCAGTATTTT.

V is TRBV10-3 and J is TRBJ1-2; no definite D call. The germline CDR1 and CDR2 sequences are ENHRY and SYGVKD. This CDR3 spans 13 amino acids. Trimming took 10 bases from V and 6 from J, leaving 18 bases between them. In nucleotides, the CDR3 is TGTGCCACCCAAGGTGAGGATGAAAATGGCTACACCTTC. Its translation is CATQGEDENGYTF.